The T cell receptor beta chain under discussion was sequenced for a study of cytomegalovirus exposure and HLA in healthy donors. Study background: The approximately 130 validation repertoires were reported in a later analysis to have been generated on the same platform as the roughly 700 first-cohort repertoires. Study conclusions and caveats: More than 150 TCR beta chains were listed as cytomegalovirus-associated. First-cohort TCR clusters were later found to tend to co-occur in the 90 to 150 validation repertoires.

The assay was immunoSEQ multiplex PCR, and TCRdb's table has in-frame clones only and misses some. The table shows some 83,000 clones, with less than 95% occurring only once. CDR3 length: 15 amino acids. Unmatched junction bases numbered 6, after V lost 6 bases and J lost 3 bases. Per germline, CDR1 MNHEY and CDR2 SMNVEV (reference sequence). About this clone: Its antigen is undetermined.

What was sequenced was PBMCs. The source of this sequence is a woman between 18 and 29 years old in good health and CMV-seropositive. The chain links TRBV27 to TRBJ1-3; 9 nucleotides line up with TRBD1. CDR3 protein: CASSARQGDGNTIYF. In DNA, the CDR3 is TGTGCCAGCAGCGCTAGACAGGGGGATGGAAACACCATATATTTT.